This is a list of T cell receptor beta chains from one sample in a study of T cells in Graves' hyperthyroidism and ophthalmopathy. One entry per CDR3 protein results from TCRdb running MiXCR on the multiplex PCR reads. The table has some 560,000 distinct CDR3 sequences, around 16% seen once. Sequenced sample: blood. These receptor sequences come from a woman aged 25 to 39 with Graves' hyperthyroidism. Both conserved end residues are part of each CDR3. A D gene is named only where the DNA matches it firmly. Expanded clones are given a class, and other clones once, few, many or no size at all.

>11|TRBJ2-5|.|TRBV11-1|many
TGTGCCAGCAGCTCCGAAGGGACCCAGTACTTC
CASSSEGTQYF
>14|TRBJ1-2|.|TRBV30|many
TGTGCCTGGAGTGTACGTCCGGAAATCTATGGCTACACCTTC
CAWSVRPEIYGYTF
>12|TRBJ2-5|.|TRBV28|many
TGTGCCAGCAGTACCTTGAAGGAGACCCAGTACTTC
CASSTLKETQYF
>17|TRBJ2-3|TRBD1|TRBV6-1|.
TGTGCCAGCAGTCACGGGACCGGGACAGGGGGCACAGATACGCAGTATTTT
CASSHGTGTGGTDTQYF
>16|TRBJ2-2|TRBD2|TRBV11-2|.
TGTGCCAGCAGCCCTACCGAAATAGCGGGAGCCGGGGAGCTGTTTTTT
CASSPTEIAGAGELFF
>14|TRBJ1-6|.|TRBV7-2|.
TGTGCCAGCAGCTTCGAATGGGATAGTTCACCCCTCCACTTT
CASSFEWDSSPLHF
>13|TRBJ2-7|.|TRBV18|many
TGTGCCAGCTCACCGGGGGCGGATTACGAGCAGTACTTC
CASSPGADYEQYF
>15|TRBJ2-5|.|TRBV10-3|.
TGTGCCATCAGTGAGTCTACTGGGGCAGAGGAGACCCAGTACTTC
CAISESTGAEETQYF
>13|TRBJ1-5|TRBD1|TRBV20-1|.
TGCAGTGCTAGGCCGACAGGGGATCAGCCCCAGCATTTT
CSARPTGDQPQHF
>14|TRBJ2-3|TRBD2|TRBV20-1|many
TGCAGTGCTAGAGGAGCGGGGGAGTGGGATACGCAGTATTTT
CSARGAGEWDTQYF
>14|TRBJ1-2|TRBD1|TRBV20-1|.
TGCAGTGCGAGGACAGGGCGAGCTAACTATGGCTACACCTTC
CSARTGRANYGYTF
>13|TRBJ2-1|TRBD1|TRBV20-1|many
TGCAGTGCTACTACAGGGGTACAGGTTGAGCAGTTCTTC
CSATTGVQVEQFF
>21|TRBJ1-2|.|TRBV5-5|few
TGTGCCAGCAGCTTTTCTCCCGGCCGGGGGCTCCCGAGGGAAGCTAACTATGGCTACACCTTC
CASSFSPGRGLPREANYGYTF
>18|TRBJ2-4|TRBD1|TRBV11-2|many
TGTGCCAGCAGACATTACTCAGGGGGTGGTGGTCGTTTAAACATTCAGTACTTC
CASRHYSGGGGRLNIQYF
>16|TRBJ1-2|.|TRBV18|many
TGTGCCAGCTCACCCATCGTTGACTACGCTAACTATGGCTACACCTTC
CASSPIVDYANYGYTF
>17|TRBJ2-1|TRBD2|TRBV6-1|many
TGTGCCAGCAGTGAAGGTGTACTAGCGGGAGTTTCTGATGAGCAGTTCTTC
CASSEGVLAGVSDEQFF
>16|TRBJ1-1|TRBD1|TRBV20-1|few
TGCAGTGCAGCCGGGACAGGGGGCACCACGAACACTGAAGCTTTCTTT
CSAAGTGGTTNTEAFF
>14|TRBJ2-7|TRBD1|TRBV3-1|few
TGTGCCAGCAGCCCCCGGACAGGGGTCCCCGAGCAGTACTTC
CASSPRTGVPEQYF
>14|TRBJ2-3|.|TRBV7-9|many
TGTGCCAGCAGCTTACTCTCGGACTACGATACGCAGTATTTT
CASSLLSDYDTQYF
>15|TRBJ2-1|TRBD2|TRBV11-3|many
TGTGCCAGCAGCCGGACGGGGGGGGTCTACAATGAGCAGTTCTTC
CASSRTGGVYNEQFF
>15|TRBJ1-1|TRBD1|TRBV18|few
TGTGCCAGCTCACCAATGGCGGACAGGGGGACTGAAGCTTTCTTT
CASSPMADRGTEAFF
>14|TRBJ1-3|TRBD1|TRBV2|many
TGTGCCAGCAGTCAGACAGGGGATGGAAACACCATATATTTT
CASSQTGDGNTIYF
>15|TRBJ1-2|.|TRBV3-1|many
TGTGCCAGCAGCCAAGGGCGGGGGAAGGACTATGGCTACACCTTC
CASSQGRGKDYGYTF
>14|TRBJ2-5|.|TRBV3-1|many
TGTGCCAGCAGCCTTGACTCCGTATGGGAGACCCAGTACTTC
CASSLDSVWETQYF
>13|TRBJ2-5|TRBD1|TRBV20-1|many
TGCAGTGCGGACAGGGCTGTCCAAGAGACCCAGTACTTC
CSADRAVQETQYF
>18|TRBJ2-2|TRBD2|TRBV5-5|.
TGTGCCAGCAGCCCCTCGGCGGGACTAGCGGGGAGAACCGGGGAGCTGTTTTTT
CASSPSAGLAGRTGELFF
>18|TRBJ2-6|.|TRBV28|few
TGTGCCAGCAGTCCCGGGACAAGGGGCCTCTCTGGGGCCAACGTCCTGACTTTC
CASSPGTRGLSGANVLTF
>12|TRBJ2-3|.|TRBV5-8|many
TGTGCCAGCAGCCGGGATACAGATACGCAGTATTTT
CASSRDTDTQYF
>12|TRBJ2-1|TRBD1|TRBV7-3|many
TGTGCCAGCAGTTCCACAGGGGTTGAGCAGTTCTTC
CASSSTGVEQFF
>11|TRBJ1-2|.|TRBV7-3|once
TGTGCCAGCGGATCAGGATCCGGCTACACCTTC
CASGSGSGYTF
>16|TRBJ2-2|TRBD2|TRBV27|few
TGTGCCAGCAGTTTAGTTTTACTAGCGGGCCCCGGGGAGCTGTTTTTT
CASSLVLLAGPGELFF
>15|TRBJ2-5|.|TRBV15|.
TGTGCCACCAGCAGAGAGGATGAGACGCGGGAGACCCAGTACTTC
CATSREDETRETQYF
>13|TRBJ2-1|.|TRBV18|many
TGTGCCAGCTCACCCAGCCGCGGTTGGGAGCAGTTCTTC
CASSPSRGWEQFF
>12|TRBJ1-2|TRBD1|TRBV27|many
TGTGCCAGCAGGACAGGGGACTATGGCTACACCTTC
CASRTGDYGYTF
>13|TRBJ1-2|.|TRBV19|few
TGTGCCAGTACCTTCCGTGACAACTATGGCTACACCTTC
CASTFRDNYGYTF
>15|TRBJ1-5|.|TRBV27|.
TGTGCCAGCAGTTTAGGGACGGATAGCAATCAGCCCCAGCATTTT
CASSLGTDSNQPQHF
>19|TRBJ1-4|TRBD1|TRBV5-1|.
TGCGCCAGCAGCTTGGTTCCCGTCGTCGGCGGACAGGGAGGGGAAAAACTGTTTTTT
CASSLVPVVGGQGGEKLFF
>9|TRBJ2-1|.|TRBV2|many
TGTGCCAGCAATCATGAGCAGTTCTTC
CASNHEQFF
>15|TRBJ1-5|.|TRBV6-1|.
TGTGCCAGCAGTGCCGTGGGGGGTTCTCCCGCAGCCCAGCATTTT
CASSAVGGSPAAQHF
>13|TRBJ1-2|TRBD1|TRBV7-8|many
TGTGCCAGCAGCTTAGGGGGACAGTGGGGCTACACCTTC
CASSLGGQWGYTF
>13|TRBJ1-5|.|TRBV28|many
TGTGCCAGCAGTGACCCTGGGATTCAGCCCCAGCATTTT
CASSDPGIQPQHF
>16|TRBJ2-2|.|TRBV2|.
TGTGCCAGCAGTGTGGCAAGCCAACAGAACACCGGGGAGCTGTTTTTT
CASSVASQQNTGELFF
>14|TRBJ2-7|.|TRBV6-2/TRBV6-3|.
TGTGCCAGCACCGAATCCGGGTCCCCCTACGAGCAGTACTTC
CASTESGSPYEQYF
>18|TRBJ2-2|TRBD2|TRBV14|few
TGTGCCAGCAGCCAAGGGGTCCCCGGGACTAGATACACCGGGGAGCTGTTTTTT
CASSQGVPGTRYTGELFF